This record covers a single T cell receptor beta chain. This sample stems from a study of blood T cell repertoires in COVID-19. As for the study in general: Material from acute and convalescent COVID-19 was sourced from the United States, Italy and Spain.

Measured with immunoSEQ multiplex PCR; TCRdb has only the in-frame clones, and not every one. The profile covers about 500,000 clones, with approximately 89% appearing a single time and 0.7% to 1% taken by the ten largest. Trimming removed 5 bases from V and 0 bases from J, with 11 bases in between. Germline values: CDR1 MNHEY, CDR2 SMNVEV (reference sequence). CDR3 length: 14 residues. This chain connects TRBV27 to TRBJ2-7; D is uncertain. This clonotype was obtained from a young man with COVID-19, enrolled during active disease. The specimen was peripheral blood. The CDR3 nucleotides read TGTGCCAGCAGTGCCAACCTAATCTCCTACGAGCAGTACTTC. Protein sequence: CASSANLISYEQYF.